Following are 10 T cell receptor beta chains from one sample sequenced in a study of T cell responses to AZD1222 COVID-19 vaccine. The protocol was immunoSEQ multiplex PCR, while the TCRdb copy is restricted to in-frame clones and leaves out a portion. The sample contains about 78,000 clones, about 82% of which appear only once. The sequenced sample was peripheral blood, obtained on day 0 of AZD1222 vaccination. All receptors come from an adult in good health.

J is TRBJ2-5 and V is TRBV19; 8 bases agree with TRBD1. Germline lookup yields CDR1 LNHDA and CDR2 SQIVND (reference sequence). The CDR3 is made up of 13 amino acids. The trim removed 6 bases at V and 2 bases at J, leaving 2 bases unmatched. The CDR3 bases are TGTGCCAGTAGGTACAGGGGGCAAGAGACCCAGTACTTC. Encoded protein: CASRYRGQETQYF.

The sample holds one count of this clone. The rearrangement links TRBV28 to TRBJ2-1; D ambiguous. CDR1 and CDR2 from the germline V gene are MDHEN and SYDVKM. This CDR3 is 11 amino acids long. The V and J ends lost 2 bases and 9 bases respectively, with 5 bases between them. The CDR3, as DNA: TGTGCCAGCAGTTTACGAGGTGAGCAGTTCTTC. This sequence encodes CASSLRGEQFF.

The rearrangement uses TRBV27 and TRBJ1-3; 7 nucleotides line up with TRBD1. With 3 bases clipped from V and 0 bases from J, the junction kept 8 bases outside the gene matches. This CDR3 is built from 17 residues. Germline V gene data show CDR1 as MNHEY and CDR2 as SMNVEV (reference sequence). This CDR3 reads CASSLGGGGSSGNTIYF. The CDR3 nucleotides are TGTGCCAGCAGTTTGGGAGGGGGCGGTAGCTCTGGAAACACCATATATTTT.

This sequence joins TRBV7-8 and TRBJ1-2; no clear D gene. The V gene lost 0 bases and the J gene lost 2 bases, with 7 bases spanning the gap. CDR3 size: 14 residues. Germline V gives CDR1 SGHVS, CDR2 FQNEAQ. The CDR3, as DNA: TGTGCCAGCAGCTTAGCCGACACCAACTATGGCTACACCTTC. Protein: CASSLADTNYGYTF.

This clone was detected only a few times. The chain employs TRBV2 and TRBJ2-7; 7 bases map to TRBD1. This CDR3 has 15 amino acids. Trimming cost V 7 bases and J 1 base; bases outside gene matches: 10. The germline gives CDR1 SNHLY, CDR2 FYNNEI. Here the CDR3 reads CASNRQGTDSYEQYF. CDR3 sequence (DNA): TGTGCCAGCAACCGACAGGGTACGGATTCCTACGAGCAGTACTTC.

The chain links TRBV4-1 to TRBJ1-5, with D tentatively TRBD1 (5 bases). Germline-derived CDR1 and CDR2 are MGHRA and YSYEKL. V was clipped by 2 bases and J by 5 bases, with 13 bases between them. This CDR3 has 15 residues. The CDR3 sequence: CASSQSTQGDQPQHF. CDR3 nucleotide sequence: TGCGCCAGCAGCCAATCGACTCAGGGAGATCAGCCCCAGCATTTT.

This chain joins TRBV5-6 and TRBJ2-5, with 7 bases matching TRBD1. V lost 4 bases, J lost 5 bases, and 5 bases stayed unmatched. There are 13 residues in the CDR3. Germline CDR1 and CDR2: SGHDT and YYEEEE. CDR3 loop: CASSPGTVETQYF. CDR3 DNA sequence: TGTGCCAGCAGCCCCGGGACAGTGGAGACCCAGTACTTC.

The chain couples TRBV9 to TRBJ1-1; D is undetermined. Trimming removed 0 bases from V and 7 bases from J, with 10 bases in between. The CDR3 has 13 residues. Germline assignment: CDR1 SGDLS and CDR2 YYNGEE. The CDR3 bases are TGTGCCAGCAGCGTAGTCGCTCAGAGTGAAGCTTTCTTT. Its protein product is CASSVVAQSEAFF.

This chain connects TRBV11-2 to TRBJ2-4, with TRBD1 matching 9 bases. Germline V gene data show CDR1 as SGHAT and CDR2 as FQNNGV. CDR3 length: 13 residues. V trimming: 3 bases; J trimming: 8 bases; junction bases outside the gene matches: 2. The CDR3 loop is CASSLDRGDIQYF. CDR3 DNA sequence: TGTGCCAGCAGCTTGGACAGGGGAGACATTCAGTACTTC.

The J gene is TRBJ2-7, the V gene TRBV15; 10 bases fit TRBD2. Looked up from germline, CDR1 is LNHNV and CDR2 is YYDKDF (reference sequence). This CDR3 contains 12 residues. J lost 9 bases, V lost 8 bases, and 7 bases had no gene match. Here the CDR3 reads CATRTSGSVQYF. The CDR3 DNA is TGTGCCACCCGGACTAGCGGCAGTGTGCAGTACTTC.